The 23 T cell receptor beta chains presented below share a single source sample, sequenced in a study of cytomegalovirus exposure and HLA in healthy donors. Assay used: immunoSEQ multiplex PCR; TCRdb lists only in-frame clones, some missing. The repertoire holds hundreds of thousands of clones, 86% seen once, with 0.83% in the top ten. Sequencing was done on a sample of PBMCs. These receptor sequences come from a woman between 18 and 29 years old in good health and CMV-seronegative.

The rearrangement joins TRBV6-1 to TRBJ1-4; weak D call: TRBD1 (5 bases). V lost 3 bases, J lost 6 bases, and 14 bases lay in between. Germline V lookup: CDR1 MNHNS, CDR2 SASEGT. The CDR3 runs 15 residues. The CDR3 sequence is CASSDLQEGHEKLFF. The CDR3 region has the DNA TGTGCCAGCAGTGATCTGCAGGAGGGGCATGAAAAACTGTTTTTT.

This clone was seen only a few times. V and J are TRBV18 and TRBJ1-1; 7 bases map to TRBD1. V lost 2 bases to trimming and J lost 0 bases; unmatched junction nucleotides: 6. CDR1 is KGHSH and CDR2 is LQKENI in the germline V gene. The CDR3 consists of 16 residues. The CDR3 reads CASSPTAGGMNTEAFF. The CDR3 coding sequence is TGTGCCAGCTCACCAACGGCAGGGGGGATGAACACTGAAGCTTTCTTT.

This chain links TRBV28 with TRBJ1-4; 9 bases match TRBD1. After removal of 10 bases from V and 2 bases from J, the junction contained 8 bases not matched to a gene. Germline V gives CDR1 MDHEN, CDR2 SYDVKM. CDR3 length: 15 residues. The CDR3 here is CATQTGGATNEKLFF. CDR3 in DNA: TGTGCCACCCAGACAGGGGGAGCGACTAATGAAAAACTGTTTTTT.

This clone was recorded a few times. The V gene is TRBV4-1, the J gene TRBJ2-5; 7 bases are a match to TRBD2. Germline V gives CDR1 MGHRA, CDR2 YSYEKL. This CDR3 spans 15 amino acids. The V gene end was trimmed by 1 base and the J gene end by 2 bases; junction bases not matched to a gene: 4. The DNA for the CDR3 is TGCGCCAGCAGCCAAGCGGGGGGACGACAAGAGACCCAGTACTTC. It is translated as CASSQAGGRQETQYF.

The chain links TRBV7-5 to TRBJ1-1; the table names TRBD1, a call not compared with the DNA. TRBV7-5 is shown as a pseudogene. The CDR3 spans 18 residues. Written as DNA, the CDR3 is TGTGTCAGAAGCTTAGAACCCGGGACAGGGGGCGGATACACTGAAGCTTTCTTT. Its translation: CVRSLEPGTGGGYTEAFF.

V gene TRBV7-9 combines with J gene TRBJ1-2; 9 bases are shared with TRBD1. This CDR3 spans 13 amino acids. Losses at the gene ends were 4 bases for V and 6 bases for J; bases not matched to a gene: 3. The germline gives CDR1 SEHNR, CDR2 FQNEAQ (reference sequence). The CDR3 DNA is TGTGCCAGCAGCTGGGGACAGGGTGATGGCTACACCTTC. Its translation: CASSWGQGDGYTF.

This clone was counted a few times. Other DNA sequences in this sample translate to the same CDR3. The chain employs TRBV7-9 and TRBJ2-7, with unresolved D. Germline V gene lookup returns CDR1 SEHNR and CDR2 FQNEAQ (reference sequence). The CDR3 runs 11 residues. V lost 5 bases, J lost 4 bases, and 6 bases lay in between. CDR3 coding DNA: TGTGCCAGCAGCCCAGGTTACGAGCAGTACTTC. Protein sequence: CASSPGYEQYF.

The count of this clone is one. The V call is TRBV29-1, the J call TRBJ2-1; 9 bases map to TRBD2. Germline V gene lookup returns CDR1 SQVTM and CDR2 ANQGSEA. This CDR3 comprises 15 residues. V lost 3 bases and J lost 9; bases outside the gene matches: 12. The CDR3 spells CSVEGISGRGGEQFF. CDR3 nucleotides: TGCAGCGTTGAGGGCATTAGCGGGAGAGGAGGTGAGCAGTTCTTC.

V and J are TRBV4-2 and TRBJ1-1; TRBD1 matches 7 bases. Trimming took 3 bases from V and 4 from J; bases not matched to a gene: 14. CDR1 is LGHNA and CDR2 is YNFKEQ in the germline V gene. CDR3 length: 17 amino acids. CDR3 DNA sequence: TGTGCCAGCAGCCAGGGGACAGTCATTGCCAAATCCACTGAAGCTTTCTTT. Its translation: CASSQGTVIAKSTEAFF.

This chain joins TRBV28 and TRBJ1-5; possibly TRBD1 for D (5 bases). With 3 bases removed from V and 3 bases from J, the gap between germline ends came to 15 bases. Germline V gene sequence: CDR1 MDHEN, CDR2 SYDVKM. The CDR3 sequence is 16 residues long. The CDR3 coding sequence is TGTGCCAGCAGTTTGGTATTCGGGACTTCCAATCAGCCCCAGCATTTT. This codes for CASSLVFGTSNQPQHF.

On this clone: This CDR3 is also generated by other DNA sequences in the sample. V and J are TRBV27 and TRBJ2-7, with 7 bases that match TRBD2. Germline-derived CDR1 and CDR2 are MNHEY and SMNVEV (reference sequence). The ends lost 4 bases at V and 0 bases at J; junction bases unmatched: 12. The CDR3 runs to 17 residues. For the CDR3, the DNA is TGTGCCAGCAGTTCGAGACAACGCCCTAGCGGCTCCTACGAGCAGTACTTC. Translated: CASSSRQRPSGSYEQYF.

This clone was seen only a few times. The V call is TRBV6-4, the J call TRBJ1-5; D may be TRBD1 (5 bases). Germline assignment: CDR1 MRHNA and CDR2 SNTAGT. The CDR3 has 14 amino acids. V was trimmed by 0 bases and J by 4 bases, leaving 7 bases between them. The CDR3 loop reads CASSDSTENQPQHF. The CDR3 bases are TGTGCCAGCAGTGACTCGACAGAAAATCAGCCCCAGCATTTT.

The chain employs TRBV11-2 and TRBJ2-6; no clear D. The V gene lost 0 bases and the J gene lost 2 bases, with 5 bases spanning the gap. CDR3 length equals 15 residues. The germline V gene has CDR1 SGHAT and CDR2 FQNNGV. The CDR3 bases are TGTGCCAGCAGCTTAGACCCGGCTGGGGCCAACGTCCTGACTTTC. This codes for CASSLDPAGANVLTF.

The chain combines TRBV28 with TRBJ1-2; D may be TRBD1 (6 bases). V lost 5 bases and J lost 8, with 15 bases in between. The CDR3 is 13 amino acids. CDR1 and CDR2 (germline): MDHEN, SYDVKM. The CDR3 coding sequence is TGTGCCAGCAGTCTCACAGGGATGTACGGCTACACCTTC. Translated, it gives CASSLTGMYGYTF.

The V gene is TRBV9, the J gene TRBJ2-1; weak D call: TRBD2 (5 bases). Germline values: CDR1 SGDLS, CDR2 YYNGEE. CDR3 length: 14 amino acids. V shed 1 base and J shed 9 bases, with 14 bases lying between them. DNA for the CDR3: TGTGCCAGCAGCGTACCGGGAAAGCCTTCTGAGCAGTTCTTC. Protein: CASSVPGKPSEQFF.

The chain combines TRBV4-2 with TRBJ2-3, with 11 positions matching TRBD2. Germline V gives CDR1 LGHNA, CDR2 YNFKEQ. The CDR3 is 15 residues long. The V gene end was trimmed by 5 bases and the J gene end by 3 bases; junction bases not matched to a gene: 4. The CDR3 bases are TGTGCCAGCAGCATACTAGCGGGGGAGACAGATACGCAGTATTTT. It is translated as CASSILAGETDTQYF.

In the case of this clone: Other DNA sequences in the same sample also yield this CDR3. The rearrangement uses TRBV20-1 and TRBJ1-2, with D uncertain. V lost 6 bases, J lost 8 bases, and 4 bases lay in between. CDR1 and CDR2 from the germline V gene are DFQATT and SNEGSKA (reference sequence). The CDR3 totals 8 residues. The CDR3 here is CSASGYTF. The CDR3 region has the DNA TGCAGTGCGTCGGGCTACACCTTC.

The chain employs TRBV10-2 and TRBJ2-1; 13 bases fit TRBD2. The CDR3 consists of 15 residues. Losses at the gene ends were 7 bases for V and 7 bases for J; bases not matched to a gene: 7. Germline V gene lookup returns CDR1 WSHSY and CDR2 SAAADI. The CDR3 here is CASTRLAGGGNEQFF. The CDR3 coding sequence is TGCGCCAGCACCAGACTAGCGGGGGGTGGTAATGAGCAGTTCTTC.

The V call is TRBV15, the J call TRBJ1-5; 9 bases align to TRBD1. V shed 1 base and J 7 bases; nucleotides not matched to a gene: 11. The CDR3 runs to 17 residues. Per germline, CDR1 LNHNV and CDR2 YYDKDF (reference sequence). CDR3 sequence: CATSRGTGQGFGQPQHF. CDR3 nucleotides: TGTGCCACCAGCAGAGGAACGGGACAGGGATTCGGCCAGCCCCAGCATTTT. The full variable domain, its missing parts supplied by reference TRBV15 and TRBJ1-5, is DAMVIQNPRYQVTQFGKPVTLSCSQTLNHNVMYWYQQKSSQAPKLLFHYYDKDFNNEADTPDNFQSRRPNTSFCFLDIRSPGLGDTAMYLCATSRGTGQGFGQPQHFGDGTRLSIL.

The chain employs TRBV19 and TRBJ1-4; perhaps TRBD1 as D (5 bases). The CDR3 is 13 residues long. V lost 7 bases, J lost 8 bases, and 14 bases lay in between. Germline V gene lookup returns CDR1 LNHDA and CDR2 SQIVND (reference sequence). CDR3 sequence: CASTIQGGEKLFF. The CDR3 DNA reads as TGTGCCAGTACCATCCAGGGTGGGGAAAAACTGTTTTTT.

A note on this clone: Other DNA sequences within the sample encode an identical CDR3. The chain recombines TRBV27 with TRBJ2-7, with a tentative D call TRBD2 (5 bases). Germline V gives CDR1 MNHEY, CDR2 SMNVEV (reference sequence). The CDR3 runs 14 residues. The germline V and J ends were trimmed by 2 bases and 4 bases, with 12 bases remaining between them. In DNA form, the CDR3 reads TGTGCCAGCAGTTTACTAGGGAGCCGGTACGAGCAGTACTTC. This translates into CASSLLGSRYEQYF.

The chain joins TRBV5-1 to TRBJ1-1, with D tentatively TRBD1 (6 bases). This CDR3 spans 14 amino acids. Germline V gene data show CDR1 as SGHRS and CDR2 as YFSETQ. Trimming removed 0 bases at V and 7 bases at J, with 13 bases between. The CDR3: CASSLARQDVEAFF. The CDR3 DNA reads as TGCGCCAGCAGCTTGGCCCGACAGGACGTTGAAGCTTTCTTT. The whole variable domain, remainder taken from reference TRBV5-1 and TRBJ1-1, is KAGVTQTPRYLIKTRGQQVTLSCSPISGHRSVSWYQQTPGQGLQFLFEYFSETQRNKGNFPGRFSGRQFSNSRSEMNVSTLELGDSALYLCASSLARQDVEAFFGQGTRLTVV.

This chain joins TRBV10-2 and TRBJ2-1; TRBD1 agrees at 9 bases. This CDR3 comprises 13 residues. With 8 bases clipped from V and 4 bases from J, the junction kept 3 bases outside the gene matches. The germline CDR1 and CDR2 sequences are WSHSY and SAAADI. CDR3 protein: CASGQGIYNEQFF. In DNA form, the CDR3 reads TGCGCCAGCGGACAGGGGATATACAATGAGCAGTTCTTC.